These 14 T cell receptor beta chains share one sample of origin, sequenced in a study of CD8 T cells in ankylosing spondylitis. General observations from the study: What seemed typical of ankylosing spondylitis blood was a TCR beta motif built from several highly homologous variants.

TCRdb re-called the 5' RACE reads through MiXCR, storing one row per CDR3 protein. The sample includes 800,000 to 900,000 distinct CDR3 sequences, roughly 12% of them seen just once. Their recognized antigens are unknown. The material sequenced was blood, either unsorted or a sorted T cell fraction (not recorded which). The source of these receptors is a male donor with ankylosing spondylitis.

This clonotype was counted only a few times. The genes are TRBV7-6 and TRBJ2-1; maybe TRBD1 (5 bases). The CDR3 is 12 residues long. Between the trimmed V and J ends, which lost 6 bases and 8 bases, there was a span of 11 bases. Germline assignment: CDR1 SGHVS and CDR2 FNYEAQ. The CDR3 is CASSPSRDEQFF. The CDR3 DNA reads TGTGCCAGCAGTCCTTCCAGGGATGAGCAGTTCTTC. Full variable domain (missing parts from reference TRBV7-6 and TRBJ2-1): GAGVSQSPRYKVTKRGQDVALRCDPISGHVSLYWYRQALGQGPEFLTYFNYEAQQDKSGLPNDRFSAERPEGSISTLTIQRTEQRDSAMYRCASSPSRDEQFFGPGTRLTVL.

The chain joins TRBV15 to TRBJ1-3; 9 bases line up with TRBD1. Germline loops: CDR1 LNHNV, CDR2 YYDKDF (reference sequence). The CDR3 length is 16 residues. Trimming took 3 bases from V and 3 from J; bases not matched to a gene: 6. Written as DNA, the CDR3 is TGTGCCACCAGCAGGGGACAGGGTATCAATGGAAACACCATATATTTT. Protein: CATSRGQGINGNTIYF.

This clonotype was observed many times. This chain links TRBV5-1 with TRBJ2-1; possibly TRBD2 for D (7 bases). CDR1 and CDR2 from the germline V gene are SGHRS and YFSETQ. The V end was cut by 4 bases, the J end by 6 bases, with 11 bases between. CDR3 length: 13 amino acids. CDR3 amino acids: CASSPGGPNEQFF. The CDR3 region has the DNA TGCGCCAGCAGCCCCGGGGGGCCCAATGAGCAGTTCTTC.

The chain recombines TRBV6-5 with TRBJ2-7, with 9 bases aligning to TRBD1. The CDR3 is 15 amino acids. The V segment lost 0 bases and the J segment 6 bases; nucleotides outside the gene matches: 6. Per germline, CDR1 MNHEY and CDR2 SVGAGI. The CDR3 is CASSYSRTTGGEQYF. The CDR3 region has the DNA TGTGCCAGCAGTTACTCCCGAACGACAGGGGGCGAGCAGTACTTC.

This clonotype has only a few counts. The genes are TRBV5-1 and TRBJ2-3, with D hard to call. Germline-derived CDR1 and CDR2 are SGHRS and YFSETQ. The germline V and J ends were trimmed by 0 bases and 4 bases, with 9 bases remaining between them. The CDR3 runs 14 residues. In DNA, the CDR3 is TGCGCCAGCAGCTTGGATCCCCCGCCAGATACGCAGTATTTT. Protein: CASSLDPPPDTQYF.

This clonotype was detected only a few times. V usage is TRBV20-1 and J usage is TRBJ2-1, with a tentative D call TRBD2 (5 bases). Trimming removed 4 bases at V and 4 bases at J, with 14 bases between. This CDR3 spans 14 amino acids. Germline V gene sequence: CDR1 DFQATT, CDR2 SNEGSKA (reference sequence). The CDR3 region has the DNA TGCAGTGCTACCAGAGGGCCCTCGTACAATGAGCAGTTCTTC. Translating gives CSATRGPSYNEQFF.

The chain employs TRBV5-6 and TRBJ2-7, with 8 bases that match TRBD1. In germline, CDR1 is SGHDT, CDR2 YYEEEE. After removal of 5 bases from V and 2 bases from J, the junction contained 6 bases not matched to a gene. The CDR3 totals 14 residues. The CDR3 DNA is TGTGCCAGCAGGCAAAAGGGACAGGCCTACGAGCAGTACTTC. Protein sequence: CASRQKGQAYEQYF.

The rearrangement links TRBV5-4 to TRBJ2-1, with D perhaps matching TRBD2 (6 bases). The V end was cut by 0 bases, the J end by 9 bases, with 13 bases between. The germline V gene has CDR1 SGHNT and CDR2 YYREEE (reference sequence). CDR3 length: 14 amino acids. CDR3 in amino acids: CASSLAQEGGEQFF. The CDR3 nucleotides are TGTGCCAGCAGCTTGGCTCAAGAGGGAGGTGAGCAGTTCTTC.

This clonotype was counted many times. The rearrangement uses TRBV20-1 and TRBJ2-3; D possibly matches TRBD1 or TRBD2 (6 bases each). Between the trimmed V and J ends, which lost 6 bases and 4 bases, there was a span of 11 bases. The germline V gene has CDR1 DFQATT and CDR2 SNEGSKA (reference sequence). The CDR3 has 12 amino acids. The CDR3 region is CSATGRPDTQYF. In nucleotides, the CDR3 is TGCAGTGCAACAGGGAGGCCAGATACGCAGTATTTT.

In its sample, this clonotype was seen a few times. The chain links TRBV5-1 to TRBJ2-7, with D perhaps matching TRBD2 (6 bases). Deletions cut 0 bases from V and 1 base from J, with 17 bases between. Germline-derived CDR1 and CDR2 are SGHRS and YFSETQ. This CDR3 region has 17 residues. CDR3 loop: CASSLGTGTVYSYEQYF. The CDR3 nucleotides are TGCGCCAGCAGCTTGGGTACCGGGACTGTCTATTCCTACGAGCAGTACTTC.

This chain joins TRBV5-5 and TRBJ1-1; unclear D gene. The germline V and J ends were trimmed by 3 bases and 3 bases, with 6 bases remaining between them. Germline V gene sequence: CDR1 SGHKS, CDR2 YYEKEE (reference sequence). The CDR3 is made up of 12 amino acids. Here the CDR3 DNA reads TGTGCCAGCAGCTGGAGTGACACTGAAGCTTTCTTT. Protein product: CASSWSDTEAFF.

The sample holds a few counts of this clonotype. The gene calls are TRBV12-5 and TRBJ1-2; the D is unclear. The V gene lost 2 bases and the J gene lost 1 base, with 8 bases spanning the gap. CDR3 size: 14 residues. CDR1 LGHNT and CDR2 FRNRAP come from the germline V gene. CDR3 nucleotides: TGTGCTAGTGGTTTGAGCTGGCTTAACTATGGCTACACCTTC. This codes for CASGLSWLNYGYTF. The full variable domain, its missing parts supplied by reference TRBV12-5 and TRBJ1-2, is DARVTQTPRHKVTEMGQEVTMRCQPILGHNTVFWYRQTMMQGLELLAYFRNRAPLDDSGMPKDRFSAEMPDATLATLKIQPSEPRDSAVYFCASGLSWLNYGYTFGSGTRLTVV.

The gene calls are TRBV12-3 or TRBV12-4 and TRBJ1-5; TRBD1 aligns across 12 bases. The CDR3 has 17 residues. V dropped 6 bases and J dropped 7; count of bases not matched to a gene: 13. CDR3 nucleotide sequence: TGTGCCAGCAGCCCGAGCGCGGGACAGGGGGCAGGACAGCCCCAGCATTTT. This codes for CASSPSAGQGAGQPQHF.

This chain uses TRBV7-9 with TRBJ1-2; unclear D gene. CDR1 and CDR2 from the germline V gene are SEHNR and FQNEAQ (reference sequence). V was clipped by 7 bases and J by 4 bases, with 10 bases between them. This CDR3 has 12 residues. The chain's CDR3 is CASTIVLYGYTF. CDR3 nucleotide sequence: TGTGCCAGCACCATTGTCCTCTATGGCTACACCTTC.